The clone carrying this T cell receptor (beta chain) is labeled medium-sized. The data originate from a study of early T cells in non-severe SARS-CoV-2 infection. The CDR3 has 15 residues. Between the trimmed V and J ends, which lost 5 bases and 0 bases, there was a span of 12 bases. Germline V CDR1 and CDR2: MNHEY, SMNVEV (reference sequence). TCRdb recomputed calls from the 5' RACE reads with MiXCR, one row per CDR3 protein. This table holds about 48,000 distinct CDR3 sequences, approximately 8.1% found once. The TCR was taken from an adult who was a healthcare worker with PCR-confirmed SARS-CoV-2 infection or an uninfected control (not recorded which). V gene TRBV27 combines with J gene TRBJ2-3; a weak D match, TRBD1 (5 bases). The sample was whole blood. The CDR3 protein is CASSDLRTSTDTQYF. CDR3 nucleotides: TGTGCCAGCAGTGACCTAAGGACAAGCACAGATACGCAGTATTTT.